This TCR beta chain is drawn from a study of blood T cell repertoires in COVID-19. Study background: From the United States, Italy and Spain came samples of acute and convalescent COVID-19.

Germline-derived CDR1 and CDR2 are LGHDT and YNNKEL (reference sequence). Between the trimmed V and J ends, which lost 8 bases and 6 bases, there was a span of 8 bases. CDR3 size: 11 residues. Using immunoSEQ multiplex PCR, the repertoire was profiled, and TCRdb retains in-frame clones only, with some absent. The sample includes about 140,000 clones, approximately 88% seen only once; the top ten take roughly 1.5%. This TCR came from a woman between 45 and 65 years old with acute or convalescent COVID-19. Material: peripheral blood. This chain uses TRBV3-1 (or the pseudogene TRBV3-2) with TRBJ2-1; D might be TRBD2 (5 bases). The chain's CDR3 is CASGGLNEQFF. In DNA form, the CDR3 reads TGTGCCAGCGGAGGCCTCAATGAGCAGTTCTTC.